The rows below give T cell receptor beta chains drawn from one sample of a study of shared clonotypes between healthy human individuals. Profiling relied on immunoSEQ multiplex PCR, and the TCRdb table lists in-frame clones only, not all of them. This sample has under 700,000 clones, with 95% found just once. The material sequenced was naive CD8+ T cells sorted from blood. The source of these receptors is a woman aged 25-40 years in good health. Each CDR3 is given with its conserved first and last residue. D genes are given only for firm matches. Not every row has a clone size; where given, it reads once, few, many or a size class.

.	.	TRBV7-8	TRBJ1-1	TGTGCCAGCAGGCACGAGGCTGCTGAAGCTTTCTTT	CASRHEAAEAFF
.	.	TRBV10-3	TRBJ2-3	TGTGCCATCAGTGAGCTAGGAGGGGAGACAGATACGCAGTATTTT	CAISELGGETDTQYF
.	.	TRBV19	TRBJ2-7	TGTGCCAGTAGTATAGATCAACGAGGGTACGGCGAGCAGTACTTC	CASSIDQRGYGEQYF
TRBD1	.	TRBV7-8	TRBJ2-7	TGTGCCAGCAGCACGGACAGGGTTGAGGTCTACGAGCAGTACTTC	CASSTDRVEVYEQYF
.	.	TRBV7-6	TRBJ2-7	TGTGCCAGCAGCTTGGGGGTCGGCGAGCAGTACTTC	CASSLGVGEQYF
TRBD1	.	TRBV28	TRBJ2-7	TGTGCCAGCAGTCCCCGGACAGGGTCCTACGAGCAGTACTTC	CASSPRTGSYEQYF
TRBD1	.	TRBV6-5	TRBJ2-3	TGTGCCAGCAGTTCGACAGGGGCCCTCACAGATACGCAGTATTTT	CASSSTGALTDTQYF
.	.	TRBV2	TRBJ2-7	TGTGCCAGCAGTGAATCCGGGCAGCACCCCTACGAGCAGTACTTC	CASSESGQHPYEQYF
TRBD2	.	TRBV27	TRBJ2-7	TGTGCCAGCAGTTCGTGGCGAGGGAGGGCCTACGAGCAGTACTTC	CASSSWRGRAYEQYF
TRBD2	.	TRBV5-5	TRBJ2-7	TGTGCCAGCACCCCAAGACTAGCGGGAGGCCGGGAGCAGTACTTC	CASTPRLAGGREQYF
TRBD2	.	TRBV9	TRBJ2-5	TGTGCCAGCAGCGTTACTAGCGGGGGTGCCGGGGGGACCCAGTACTTC	CASSVTSGGAGGTQYF
.	.	TRBV11-3	TRBJ1-1	TGTGCCAGCAGCTTAGTGGGGCAGGCCAGGGGTACTGAAGCTTTCTTT	CASSLVGQARGTEAFF
.	.	TRBV30	TRBJ1-1	TGTGCCTGGGGACCCAGGAACACTGAAGCTTTCTTT	CAWGPRNTEAFF
.	.	TRBV7-9	TRBJ2-7	TGTGCCAGCAGCTTTCAGAGCTACGAGCAGTACTTC	CASSFQSYEQYF
.	.	TRBV5-1	TRBJ1-1	TGCGCCAGCAGCCTGAACGGGGGTTTAGACACTGAAGCTTTCTTT	CASSLNGGLDTEAFF
.	.	TRBV4-1	TRBJ2-7	TGCGCCAGCAGCCAAGCCGGGACGCTCTCCTACGAGCAGTACTTC	CASSQAGTLSYEQYF
TRBD1	.	TRBV9	TRBJ2-4	TGTGCCAGCAGCGTAGGGCCGGGACAGCAGTACTTC	CASSVGPGQQYF
.	.	TRBV30	TRBJ2-1	TGTGCCTGGAGTGTAGGGGGAGCCTACAATGAGCAGTTCTTC	CAWSVGGAYNEQFF
.	.	TRBV28	TRBJ1-5	TGTGCCAGCAGTTTGGTGGGGAGTGGTCAGCCCCAGCATTTT	CASSLVGSGQPQHF
.	.	TRBV27	TRBJ2-7	TGTGCCAGCAGTTTATCGGGGCTAGCGAGGTCCTACGAGCAGTACTTC	CASSLSGLARSYEQYF
.	.	TRBV20-1	TRBJ2-7	TGCAGTGCTAGATACAAGGTGGAGCAGTACTTC	CSARYKVEQYF
.	.	TRBV5-6	TRBJ2-7	TGTGCCAGCAGCCGAGCGGGACAAAACTCCTACGAGCAGTACTTC	CASSRAGQNSYEQYF
.	.	TRBV19	TRBJ1-3	TGTGCCAGTACCCTTGACCGGGAGGGATCTGGAAACACCATATATTTT	CASTLDREGSGNTIYF
.	.	TRBV27	TRBJ2-3	TGTGCCAGCAGTTTACGGAGCGGGCCAGATACGCAGTATTTT	CASSLRSGPDTQYF
.	.	TRBV4-1	TRBJ2-7	TGCGCCAGCAGCCAAGGAAAGACTAGTTACTCCTACGAGCAGTACTTC	CASSQGKTSYSYEQYF
.	.	TRBV7-9	TRBJ1-2	TGTGCCAGCCAAGGACAGAACTATGGCTACACCTTC	CASQGQNYGYTF
.	.	TRBV29-1	TRBJ1-1	TGCAGCGTGGGTGCGGTGCAGGGTAAAGATTTCACTGAAGCTTTCTTT	CSVGAVQGKDFTEAFF
.	.	TRBV23-1	TRBJ1-5	TGCGCCAGCAGTCATATATGGAGGGATAGCAATCAGCCCCAGCATTTT	CASSHIWRDSNQPQHF
TRBD2	.	TRBV5-1	TRBJ2-1	TGCGCCAGCAGCCCCTTAGCGGGAGGCCGAGGGAATGAGCAGTTCTTC	CASSPLAGGRGNEQFF
TRBD1	.	TRBV7-8	TRBJ1-1	TGTGCCAGCAGTAGGGACAGGGAATTTCGGTTGAACACTGAAGCTTTCTTT	CASSRDREFRLNTEAFF
TRBD2	once	TRBV13	TRBJ2-3	TGTGCCAGCAGCTTAATGGCGAGCGGGAGGGCCGCAGATACGCAGTATTTT	CASSLMASGRAADTQYF
TRBD2	.	TRBV7-2	TRBJ2-1	TGTGCCAGCAGCTCCAGACTAGCGGGAGAGGAGAATGAGCAGTTCTTC	CASSSRLAGEENEQFF
.	.	TRBV6-5	TRBJ1-1	TGTGCCAGCACTCCGGACAGCATGAACACTGAAGCTTTCTTT	CASTPDSMNTEAFF
.	.	TRBV29-1	TRBJ2-5	TGCAGCGTTGAACAGGCTACCTCGTACCAAGAGACCCAGTACTTC	CSVEQATSYQETQYF
.	.	TRBV27	TRBJ2-7	TGTGCCAGCAGCCCTACTACAGGGTCCCCCTACGAGCAGTACTTC	CASSPTTGSPYEQYF
.	.	TRBV27	TRBJ2-1	TGTGCCAGCAGTTTTCCCGAGCAGTTCTTC	CASSFPEQFF
.	.	TRBV4-2	TRBJ1-2	TGTGCCAGCAGCCCAGGAAGGGGAGACTATGGCTACACCTTC	CASSPGRGDYGYTF
.	.	TRBV13	TRBJ1-6	TGTGCCAGCAGTCTGAACAGGGCCTCACCCCTCCACTTT	CASSLNRASPLHF
.	once	TRBV28	TRBJ2-2	TGTGCCAGCAGTTCGACTAGCACCGGGGAGCTGTTTTTT	CASSSTSTGELFF
.	once	TRBV7-2	TRBJ1-4	TGTGCCAGCAGCCCAGAGGGGAGTCCTGGTGAAAAACTGTTTTTT	CASSPEGSPGEKLFF